What follows are 27 T cell receptor beta chains derived from one specimen sequenced in a study of control samples from healthy donors and cancer patients. The table came from immunoSEQ multiplex PCR; TCRdb's copy has only in-frame clones and leaves some out. This table has about 140,000 clones, approximately 94% appearing once. Sequencing used blood. The source of these receptors is a middle-aged man in good health.

CDR3 bases: TGTGCCAGCACACCGGGGCCCAGTCAGCCCCAGCATTTT. Translation: CASTPGPSQPQHF. This sequence joins TRBV6-5 and TRBJ1-5, with D tentatively TRBD1 (5 bases). The CDR3 extends over 13 amino acids. V was shortened by 7 bases and J by 6 bases, with 13 bases between the two germline ends. Germline V CDR1 and CDR2: MNHEY, SVGAGI.

The chain is built from TRBV30 and TRBJ1-4; D remains ambiguous. The V and J ends lost 0 bases and 7 bases respectively, with 12 bases between them. This CDR3 spans 14 amino acids. Germline V gives CDR1 GTSNPN, CDR2 SVGIG (reference sequence). CDR3 loop: CAWSVLKTGEKLFF. The CDR3 region has the DNA TGTGCCTGGAGTGTACTAAAGACGGGTGAAAAACTGTTTTTT.

V and J are TRBV28 and TRBJ1-1; the D is unclear. CDR1 MDHEN and CDR2 SYDVKM come from the germline V gene. The CDR3 covers 14 residues. V gave up 2 bases and J gave up 5 bases, with 12 bases separating them. CDR3 amino acids: CASSLARAGTEAFF. Written as DNA, the CDR3 is TGTGCCAGCAGTTTAGCAAGGGCCGGAACTGAAGCTTTCTTT. Full variable domain (outside the CDR3, taken from reference TRBV28 and TRBJ1-1): DVKVTQSSRYLVKRTGEKVFLECVQDMDHENMFWYRQDPGLGLRLIYFSYDVKMKEKGDIPEGYSVSREKKERFSLILESASTNQTSMYLCASSLARAGTEAFFGQGTRLTVV.

The gene calls are TRBV10-3 and TRBJ2-7; maybe TRBD1 (5 bases). CDR3 length: 12 amino acids. Trimming pared 6 bases from V and 4 bases from J, leaving 10 bases between. From germline, CDR1 is ENHRY and CDR2 SYGVKD. The CDR3 DNA reads TGTGCCATCAGAGAATCAGGGTACGAGCAGTACTTC. It specifies CAIRESGYEQYF.

The chain links TRBV6-2 or TRBV6-3 to TRBJ2-1; D perhaps matches TRBD2 (5 bases). The CDR3 contains 13 residues. The germline gives CDR1 MNHEY, CDR2 SVGEGT. V dropped 6 bases and J dropped 4 bases, with 10 bases sitting between them. The CDR3 bases are TGTGCCAGCAGCCACGGACTGTACAATGAGCAGTTCTTC. It translates to CASSHGLYNEQFF.

V gene TRBV27 combines with J gene TRBJ2-7, with D perhaps matching TRBD2 (5 bases). V lost 6 bases, J lost 6 bases, and 18 bases lay in between. The CDR3 is made up of 14 amino acids. CDR1 MNHEY and CDR2 SMNVEV come from the germline V gene (reference sequence). The CDR3 sequence is CASRRTLIFSEQYF. DNA for the CDR3: TGTGCCAGCAGGCGGACTCTCATCTTCTCCGAGCAGTACTTC.

The chain uses TRBV28 and TRBJ2-1; 10 bases fit TRBD2. The CDR3 is 14 residues long. Germline CDR1 MDHEN, CDR2 SYDVKM. V was pared by 4 bases and J by 5 bases, with 2 bases of the junction left unmatched. CDR3 bases: TGTGCCAGCAGTTCTCTAGCGGGGGACAATGAGCAGTTCTTC. Its translation is CASSSLAGDNEQFF.

This chain joins TRBV5-6 and TRBJ1-1; D uncertain. The germline V gene encodes CDR1 SGHDT and CDR2 YYEEEE. With 1 base removed from V and 5 bases from J, the gap between germline ends came to 12 bases. This CDR3 region has 14 residues. The CDR3 sequence is CASSLMGSATEAFF. CDR3 coding DNA: TGTGCCAGCAGCTTGATGGGAAGTGCGACTGAAGCTTTCTTT.

The gene calls are TRBV5-6 and TRBJ2-3; a weak D match, TRBD1 (5 bases). V gave up 3 bases and J gave up 3 bases, with 20 bases separating them. Germline values: CDR1 SGHDT, CDR2 YYEEEE. The CDR3 covers 17 residues. In DNA form, the CDR3 reads TGTGCCAGCAGCTATCTTCTAGAATTGGGGCTGACAGATACGCAGTATTTT. Its protein is CASSYLLELGLTDTQYF.

The J gene is TRBJ2-2, the V gene TRBV5-1; the match to TRBD2 covers 8 bases. Germline V gives CDR1 SGHRS, CDR2 YFSETQ. The CDR3 is made up of 17 amino acids. The ends lost 0 bases at V and 5 bases at J; junction bases unmatched: 9. CDR3 nucleotide sequence: TGCGCCAGCAGCTTGGCTCTCGGGAGGGCCGGGACCGGGGAGCTGTTTTTT. This translates into CASSLALGRAGTGELFF. Full variable domain (rest looked up from reference TRBV5-1 and TRBJ2-2): KAGVTQTPRYLIKTRGQQVTLSCSPISGHRSVSWYQQTPGQGLQFLFEYFSETQRNKGNFPGRFSGRQFSNSRSEMNVSTLELGDSALYLCASSLALGRAGTGELFFGEGSRLTVL.

This clone was recorded once. This chain connects TRBV9 to TRBJ2-1; 8 nucleotides match TRBD2. This CDR3 contains 14 residues. Germline loops: CDR1 SGDLS, CDR2 YYNGEE. V was pared by 4 bases and J by 3 bases, with 3 bases of the junction left unmatched. The CDR3 sequence is CASSIAGSYNEQFF. The CDR3 coding sequence is TGTGCCAGCAGCATAGCGGGAAGCTACAATGAGCAGTTCTTC.

This rearrangement joins TRBV3-1 (or the pseudogene TRBV3-2) to TRBJ1-2, with D possibly matching TRBD1 (6 bases). V gave up 4 bases and J gave up 4 bases, with 13 bases separating them. The CDR3 has 14 residues. Germline lookup yields CDR1 LGHDT and CDR2 YNNKEL (reference sequence). CDR3 region: CASSPQGRGYGYTF. The CDR3, as DNA: TGTGCCAGCAGCCCGCAGGGGAGGGGCTATGGCTACACCTTC.

The gene calls are TRBV14 and TRBJ1-3; possible D gene TRBD1, 6 bases. The CDR3 is 15 residues long. Trimming shortened V by 3 bases and J by 4 bases, and 13 bases separated the two germline ends. Looked up from germline, CDR1 is SGHDN and CDR2 is FVKESK. The CDR3 sequence is CASSQSRGSGNTIYF. As DNA, the CDR3 is TGTGCCAGCAGCCAGTCAAGGGGGTCGGGAAACACCATATATTTT. Full variable domain (rest looked up from reference TRBV14 and TRBJ1-3): EAGVTQFPSHSVIEKGQTVTLRCDPISGHDNLYWYRRVMGKEIKFLLHFVKESKQDESGMPNNRFLAERTGGTYSTLKVQPAELEDSGVYFCASSQSRGSGNTIYFGEGSWLTVV.

The chain is built from TRBV9 and TRBJ1-1, with D uncertain. Per germline, CDR1 SGDLS and CDR2 YYNGEE. This CDR3 spans 13 amino acids. The V gene lost 4 bases and the J gene lost 3 bases, with 10 bases spanning the gap. The CDR3 region is CASSPSDHTEAFF. The CDR3, as DNA: TGTGCCAGCAGCCCCTCGGATCACACTGAAGCTTTCTTT.

J is TRBJ1-1 and V is TRBV6-5, with a possible D match to TRBD1 (5 bases). The V end was cut by 0 bases, the J end by 1 base, with 9 bases between. Germline-derived CDR1 and CDR2 are MNHEY and SVGAGI. The CDR3 totals 15 residues. CDR3 bases: TGTGCCAGCAGTTACTCTAGCGGGGGGAACACTGAAGCTTTCTTT. It is translated as CASSYSSGGNTEAFF.

The rearrangement uses TRBV19 and TRBJ2-2; 12 bases agree with TRBD2. The V and J ends lost 4 bases and 7 bases, in that order; junction bases with no gene match: 19. The CDR3 length is 20 residues. Germline CDR1 is LNHDA and CDR2 is SQIVND (reference sequence). The CDR3 protein is CASSTGIWTSGIEVIGELFF. The CDR3 DNA sequence: TGTGCCAGTAGTACAGGAATATGGACTAGCGGGATAGAAGTCATCGGGGAGCTGTTTTTT. Variable domain in full (rest from reference TRBV19 and TRBJ2-2): DGGITQSPKYLFRKEGQNVTLSCEQNLNHDAMYWYRQDPGQGLRLIYYSQIVNDFQKGDIAEGYSVSREKKESFPLTVTSAQKNPTAFYLCASSTGIWTSGIEVIGELFFGEGSRLTVL.

The chain recombines TRBV5-4 with TRBJ1-1; D gene unclear. The germline V gene encodes CDR1 SGHNT and CDR2 YYREEE (reference sequence). This CDR3 has 13 amino acids. Trimming pared 5 bases from V and 0 bases from J, leaving 8 bases between. The CDR3 nucleotides read TGTGCCAGCAGTTTACAGATGAACACTGAAGCTTTCTTT. Its protein product is CASSLQMNTEAFF.

The chain carries TRBV12-3 or TRBV12-4 and TRBJ1-6; D is perhaps TRBD1 (6 bases). V lost 3 bases, J lost 7 bases, and 7 bases lay in between. This CDR3 comprises 13 residues. The CDR3: CASSFGQNSPLHF. The CDR3 coding sequence is TGTGCCAGCAGTTTTGGACAGAATTCACCCCTCCACTTT.

This rearrangement joins TRBV7-9 to TRBJ1-4, with 8 positions matching TRBD1. V was clipped by 2 bases and J by 10 bases; unmatched bases: 6. The germline gives CDR1 SEHNR, CDR2 FQNEAQ (reference sequence). CDR3 length: 14 amino acids. This chain's CDR3 is CASSLLQGAGKLFF. The CDR3 bases are TGTGCCAGCAGCTTACTGCAGGGGGCAGGAAAACTGTTTTTT.

The V and J genes are TRBV27 and TRBJ2-5; TRBD1 might be the D (5 bases). Germline V gene sequence: CDR1 MNHEY, CDR2 SMNVEV (reference sequence). V lost 5 bases to trimming and J lost 1 base, with 14 bases between them. The CDR3 sequence is 15 residues long. The CDR3 DNA sequence: TGTGCCAGCAGTCCCCGACAGAGTACCCAAGAGACCCAGTACTTC. Translating it yields CASSPRQSTQETQYF.

This clone was counted a single time. The CDR3 DNA reads as TGTGCCAGCAGCTTTGGCCCATCGGGGACAGCGGGAAACACCATATATTTT. This translates into CASSFGPSGTAGNTIYF. The V and J genes are TRBV5-6 and TRBJ1-3, with 7 bases aligning to TRBD1. The V and J ends lost 2 bases and 4 bases, in that order; junction bases with no gene match: 12. CDR1 and CDR2 from the germline V gene are SGHDT and YYEEEE. There are 17 residues in the CDR3. Full variable domain (rest looked up from reference TRBV5-6 and TRBJ1-3): DAGVTQSPTHLIKTRGQQVTLRCSPKSGHDTVSWYQQALGQGPQFIFQYYEEEERQRGNFPDRFSGHQFPNYSSELNVNALLLGDSALYLCASSFGPSGTAGNTIYFGEGSWLTVV.

The rearrangement joins TRBV11-3 to TRBJ2-2, with a tentative D call TRBD1 (6 bases). The CDR3 loop spans 13 amino acids. Germline CDR1 SGHNT, CDR2 YENEEA. V lost 5 bases, J lost 7 bases, and 11 bases lay in between. CDR3 sequence reads: CASSRQDGGELFF. For the CDR3, the DNA is TGTGCCAGCAGCCGACAGGATGGCGGGGAGCTGTTTTTT.

In its sample, this clone was seen a few times. The chain joins TRBV19 to TRBJ2-7; 9 bases align to TRBD1. Losses at the gene ends were 3 bases for V and 5 bases for J; bases not matched to a gene: 5. Germline assignment: CDR1 LNHDA and CDR2 SQIVND (reference sequence). The CDR3 has 14 residues. This CDR3 is CASSMGQGYDEQYF. In DNA, the CDR3 is TGTGCCAGTAGTATGGGACAGGGATACGACGAGCAGTACTTC.

This clone appeared a few times. V usage is TRBV28 and J usage is TRBJ2-7; 9 nucleotides align to TRBD2. Germline V gene sequence: CDR1 MDHEN, CDR2 SYDVKM. Unmatched junction bases numbered 4, after V lost 3 bases and J lost 4 bases. The CDR3 is 14 residues long. The CDR3 DNA reads TGTGCCAGCAGTTTTCGAGCGGGAGGATACGAGCAGTACTTC. Protein product: CASSFRAGGYEQYF. Combining the CDR3 with reference TRBV28 and TRBJ2-7 gives the whole variable domain DVKVTQSSRYLVKRTGEKVFLECVQDMDHENMFWYRQDPGLGLRLIYFSYDVKMKEKGDIPEGYSVSREKKERFSLILESASTNQTSMYLCASSFRAGGYEQYFGPGTRLTVT.

V gene TRBV5-8 combines with J gene TRBJ1-4; D is perhaps TRBD1 (5 bases). Per germline, CDR1 SGHTS and CDR2 YDEGEE. V gave up 3 bases and J gave up 6 bases, with 12 bases separating them. The CDR3 length is 14 residues. The CDR3 DNA reads TGTGCCAGCAGCTGGGGCAGAAGAGATGAAAAACTGTTTTTT. Amino acid sequence: CASSWGRRDEKLFF.

The J gene is TRBJ2-7, the V gene TRBV6-2 or TRBV6-3; D not certain. The length of the CDR3 is 13 residues. The V gene lost 1 base and the J gene lost 2 bases, with 6 bases spanning the gap. The germline gives CDR1 MNHEY, CDR2 SVGEGT. The DNA of the CDR3 is TGTGCCAGCAGTTACTTCGGACCCTACGAGCAGTACTTC. Translation gives CASSYFGPYEQYF.

This chain uses TRBV5-5 with TRBJ2-1; D gene uncertain. This CDR3 contains 13 residues. The germline V and J ends were trimmed by 4 bases and 4 bases, with 9 bases remaining between them. Germline CDR1 SGHKS, CDR2 YYEKEE (reference sequence). The CDR3 DNA reads TGTGCCAGCAGCCCGACAATGTACAATGAGCAGTTCTTC. Translated, it gives CASSPTMYNEQFF.